Each of the 28 T cell receptor beta chains below was sequenced from the same sample in a study of blood T cell repertoires in COVID-19. Using immunoSEQ multiplex PCR, the repertoire was profiled, and TCRdb retains in-frame clones only, with some absent. The sample lists about 68,000 clones, about 91% occurring once. Sample: peripheral blood. The receptors shown here come from a man aged 40-49 years with COVID-19, enrolled during active disease.

The rearrangement links TRBV11-2 to TRBJ1-2, with D possibly TRBD1 on 5 matching bases. Germline CDR1 reads SGHAT; CDR2 reads FQNNGV. With 3 bases removed from V and 6 bases from J, the gap between germline ends came to 11 bases. The CDR3 length is 13 residues. The CDR3: CASSLGGLDGYTF. CDR3 nucleotide sequence: TGTGCCAGCAGCTTGGGGGGACTCGATGGCTACACCTTC.

The chain couples TRBV24-1 to TRBJ2-7; D is possibly TRBD2 (5 bases). The CDR3 totals 18 residues. Trimming cost V 1 base and J 2 bases, with 20 bases left between them. Germline CDR1 KGHDR, CDR2 SFDVKD. The CDR3 here is CATSDLRRGLAVAYEQYF. DNA for the CDR3: TGTGCCACCAGTGATTTAAGGCGAGGGCTGGCGGTGGCCTACGAGCAGTACTTC.

The chain recombines TRBV7-2 with TRBJ2-3, with D perhaps TRBD1 (6 bases). Deletions cut 5 bases from V and 4 bases from J, with 10 bases between. The CDR3 consists of 13 residues. Germline CDR1 and CDR2: SGHTA and FQGNSA. CDR3: CASSVQGADTQYF. The CDR3 region has the DNA TGTGCCAGCAGCGTACAGGGCGCAGATACGCAGTATTTT. Combining the CDR3 with reference TRBV7-2 and TRBJ2-3 gives the whole variable domain GAGVSQSPSNKVTEKGKDVELRCDPISGHTALYWYRQSLGQGLEFLIYFQGNSAPDKSGLPSDRFSAERTGGSVSTLTIQRTQQEDSAVYLCASSVQGADTQYFGPGTRLTVL.

CDR3 amino acids: CASSPGADIQYF. DNA of the CDR3: TGTGCCAGCTCACCGGGGGCGGACATTCAGTACTTC. The chain joins TRBV18 to TRBJ2-4, with a tentative D call TRBD1 (6 bases). The length of the CDR3 is 12 residues. CDR1 and CDR2 from the germline V gene are KGHSH and LQKENI. V dropped 3 bases and J dropped 8 bases, with 8 bases sitting between them.

This rearrangement joins TRBV6-1 to TRBJ2-7; TRBD1 aligns across 7 bases. From germline, CDR1 is MNHNS and CDR2 SASEGT. The ends lost 3 bases at V and 3 bases at J; junction bases unmatched: 11. This CDR3 contains 16 residues. The CDR3 DNA is TGTGCCAGCAGTGAGTCCTACGGGACAGATGACTACGAGCAGTACTTC. Translation: CASSESYGTDDYEQYF.

The chain couples TRBV29-1 to TRBJ2-1; 9 bases map to TRBD1. The CDR3 covers 14 residues. Germline CDR1 reads SQVTM; CDR2 reads ANQGSEA. V lost 3 bases to trimming and J lost 2 bases; unmatched junction nucleotides: 2. Here the CDR3 reads CSVEDRGAYNEQFF. The CDR3 nucleotides are TGCAGCGTTGAGGACAGGGGTGCCTACAATGAGCAGTTCTTC.

CDR3 DNA: TGTGCCAGCAGCCTCGGGACAATGGGACGTTCACCCCTCCACTTT. Translating gives CASSLGTMGRSPLHF. The V call is TRBV3-1 (or the pseudogene TRBV3-2), the J call TRBJ1-6; a weak D match, TRBD1 (6 bases). The CDR3 consists of 15 residues. The V gene's germline CDR1 is LGHDT and CDR2 YNNKEL (reference sequence). Deletions cut 4 bases from V and 9 bases from J, with 16 bases between.

This chain uses TRBV7-9 with TRBJ1-1; 11 nucleotides agree with TRBD1. Looked up from germline, CDR1 is SEHNR and CDR2 is FQNEAQ (reference sequence). V was clipped by 5 bases and J by 5 bases; unmatched bases: 7. The CDR3 is 15 amino acids. DNA for the CDR3: TGTGCCAGCAGCCCAGGGACAGGGGGTAAGACTGAAGCTTTCTTT. Residues: CASSPGTGGKTEAFF.

This clone has a single count. The rearrangement links TRBV28 to TRBJ2-2; D gene unclear. Germline V gene lookup returns CDR1 MDHEN and CDR2 SYDVKM. The V gene lost 9 bases and the J gene lost 3 bases, with 11 bases spanning the gap. The CDR3 runs 13 residues. The CDR3 reads CASREFDTGELFF. DNA for the CDR3: TGTGCCAGTCGAGAGTTCGACACCGGGGAGCTGTTTTTT.

This clone came up once. V usage is TRBV18 and J usage is TRBJ2-7; 7 bases map to TRBD1. The CDR3 runs 13 residues. After removal of 6 bases from V and 5 bases from J, the junction contained 7 bases not matched to a gene. Per germline, CDR1 KGHSH and CDR2 LQKENI. CDR3 loop: CASSYGQDNEQYF. CDR3 nucleotide sequence: TGTGCCAGCTCCTACGGACAGGATAACGAGCAGTACTTC.

This chain uses TRBV5-1 with TRBJ2-7; D gene unclear. The CDR3 extends over 13 amino acids. Trimming took off 3 bases at V and 9 bases at J, with 16 bases between the two ends. Germline CDR1 is SGHRS and CDR2 is YFSETQ. CDR3 sequence: CASSSLPLQAQYF. The DNA of the CDR3 is TGCGCCAGCAGCTCCCTTCCCCTCCAGGCGCAGTACTTC.

The J gene is TRBJ1-6, the V gene TRBV7-2, with no clear D. This CDR3 contains 15 residues. Germline V gives CDR1 SGHTA, CDR2 FQGNSA. Trimming took off 3 bases at V and 0 bases at J, with 6 bases between the two ends. The CDR3 nucleotides are TGTGCCAGCAGCTTTGTGAGCTCCTATAATTCACCCCTCCACTTT. Protein: CASSFVSSYNSPLHF.

V usage is TRBV3-1 (or the pseudogene TRBV3-2) and J usage is TRBJ1-3, with a tentative D call TRBD1 (5 bases). The CDR3 runs 14 residues. V lost 1 base and J 2 bases, leaving 6 bases between the germline ends. Germline V gene sequence: CDR1 LGHDT, CDR2 YNNKEL (reference sequence). CDR3 protein: CASSQVGAGNTIYF. The CDR3 DNA sequence: TGTGCCAGCAGCCAAGTAGGGGCTGGAAACACCATATATTTT.

V and J are TRBV10-2 and TRBJ2-3; a weak D match, TRBD2 (5 bases). The CDR3 totals 14 residues. The V end was cut by 7 bases, the J end by 2 bases, with 13 bases between. Germline CDR1 is WSHSY and CDR2 is SAAADI. Here the CDR3 DNA reads TGCGCCAGCATGGAAGGAGGTACCACAGATACGCAGTATTTT. Translation: CASMEGGTTDTQYF.

V and J are TRBV25-1 and TRBJ2-2; 9 bases agree with TRBD1. The CDR3 consists of 15 residues. Germline CDR1 is MGHDK and CDR2 is SYGVNS. Trimming cost V 7 bases and J 4 bases; bases outside gene matches: 7. The CDR3: CASTRDRVGTGELFF. CDR3 sequence (DNA): TGTGCCAGCACCCGGGACAGGGTCGGCACCGGGGAGCTGTTTTTT.

The V gene is TRBV12-3 or TRBV12-4, the J gene TRBJ2-1, with no clear D. The V end was cut by 7 bases, the J end by 7 bases, with 5 bases between. CDR3 length: 10 residues. The CDR3 sequence is CASMRNEQFF. The CDR3 coding sequence is TGTGCCAGCATGAGAAATGAGCAGTTCTTC.

This chain joins TRBV18 and TRBJ1-6; tentative D call: TRBD1 (6 bases). Between the trimmed V and J ends, which lost 6 bases and 6 bases, there was a span of 15 bases. Looked up from germline, CDR1 is KGHSH and CDR2 is LQKENI. The CDR3 contains 15 residues. This CDR3 is CASSQDAGVNSPLHF. The CDR3 bases are TGTGCCAGCTCCCAGGATGCAGGGGTTAATTCACCCCTCCACTTT.

The gene calls are TRBV29-1 and TRBJ1-1; 9 bases map to TRBD1. V gave up 7 bases and J gave up 1 base; unmatched junction bases: 4. CDR1 and CDR2 from the germline V gene are SQVTM and ANQGSEA. CDR3 size: 13 residues. The CDR3 sequence is CSAQGQGNTEAFF. CDR3 in DNA: TGCAGCGCCCAGGGACAGGGGAACACTGAAGCTTTCTTT.

V and J are TRBV5-1 and TRBJ2-2, with TRBD1 identical over 8 bases. Germline V gene lookup returns CDR1 SGHRS and CDR2 YFSETQ. There are 16 residues in the CDR3. V shed 4 bases, J shed 4 bases, and the junction held 9 bases outside the gene matches. CDR3 nucleotides: TGCGCCAGCAGCCCAAGGACAGGGCGGCGCACCGGGGAGCTGTTTTTT. Its protein is CASSPRTGRRTGELFF.

This clone was seen once. V and J are TRBV7-2 and TRBJ2-7; the D gene is possibly TRBD1 (5 bases). Trimming took off 5 bases at V and 3 bases at J, with 14 bases between the two ends. The CDR3 has 14 residues. The germline gives CDR1 SGHTA, CDR2 FQGNSA. CDR3 DNA sequence: TGTGCCAGCAGCCCACAGTGGCAGGGCTACGAGCAGTACTTC. It specifies CASSPQWQGYEQYF.

This clone was counted between two and nine times. The chain uses TRBV7-9 and TRBJ2-3, with 8 bases that match TRBD2. The junction had 6 bases not matched to a gene; V was cut back by 5 bases and J by 2 bases. CDR1 is SEHNR, CDR2 FQNEAQ, per germline (reference sequence). The CDR3 totals 15 residues. This CDR3 is CASSLIAGNTDTQYF. The CDR3 DNA reads as TGTGCCAGCAGCCTCATAGCGGGGAACACAGATACGCAGTATTTT.

This chain links TRBV7-7 with TRBJ2-5; 8 bases are a match to TRBD1. This CDR3 spans 16 amino acids. V trimming: 0 bases; J trimming: 5 bases; junction bases outside the gene matches: 8. The germline CDR1 and CDR2 sequences are SSHAT and FNYEAQ (reference sequence). The CDR3 loop is CASSLADQGALETQYF. Here the CDR3 DNA reads TGTGCCAGCAGCTTAGCCGATCAGGGGGCGCTGGAGACCCAGTACTTC. Full variable domain (outside the CDR3, taken from reference TRBV7-7 and TRBJ2-5): GAGVSQSPRYKVTKRGQDVTLRCDPISSHATLYWYQQALGQGPEFLTYFNYEAQPDKSGLPSDRFSAERPEGSISTLTIQRTEQRDSAMYRCASSLADQGALETQYFGPGTRLLVL.

This chain uses TRBV24-1 with TRBJ1-4; 7 bases agree with TRBD1. V shed 9 bases, J shed 6 bases, and the junction held 9 bases outside the gene matches. The CDR3 totals 14 residues. Germline loops: CDR1 KGHDR, CDR2 SFDVKD. In nucleotides, the CDR3 is TGTGCCACCTATGGCCGGGACAGAGATGAAAAACTGTTTTTT. Protein: CATYGRDRDEKLFF.

The rearrangement joins TRBV2 to TRBJ2-4; a possible D gene is TRBD1 (6 bases). The CDR3 loop spans 16 amino acids. Trimming stripped 7 bases from V and 7 bases from J, with 23 bases between. Germline-derived CDR1 and CDR2 are SNHLY and FYNNEI. The CDR3 DNA is TGTGCCAGCACTGGCATAGGCTCAGGGGCGTCGAACATTCAGTACTTC. Protein product: CASTGIGSGASNIQYF.

This clone was detected a few times. The chain employs TRBV19 and TRBJ2-1, with TRBD1 matching over 9 bases. Germline trimming cut 9 bases from V and 7 bases from J; bases unmatched to any gene: 7. The CDR3 loop spans 13 amino acids. Per germline, CDR1 LNHDA and CDR2 SQIVND (reference sequence). The CDR3, as DNA: TGTGCCAGCCATTCCGGGACAGGGAATGAGCAGTTCTTC. This sequence encodes CASHSGTGNEQFF. Full variable domain (remainder filled in from reference TRBV19 and TRBJ2-1): DGGITQSPKYLFRKEGQNVTLSCEQNLNHDAMYWYRQDPGQGLRLIYYSQIVNDFQKGDIAEGYSVSREKKESFPLTVTSAQKNPTAFYLCASHSGTGNEQFFGPGTRLTVL.

This clone was seen only once. The chain is built from TRBV7-2 and TRBJ2-5; TRBD2 agrees at 8 bases. Trimming removed 5 bases from V and 4 bases from J; junction bases left unmatched: 6. The length of the CDR3 is 14 residues. Germline CDR1 and CDR2: SGHTA and FQGNSA. The CDR3 sequence is CASSDPGGGETQYF. CDR3 nucleotide sequence: TGTGCCAGCAGCGACCCCGGGGGGGGAGAGACCCAGTACTTC.

The chain uses TRBV7-2 and TRBJ2-5; 7 nucleotides agree with TRBD2. V lost 5 bases to trimming and J lost 3 bases; unmatched junction nucleotides: 9. Germline V gene lookup returns CDR1 SGHTA and CDR2 FQGNSA. The CDR3 has 15 residues. The DNA of the CDR3 is TGTGCCAGCAGCCAAACCCCCAGCGGGGAAGAGACCCAGTACTTC. Amino acid sequence: CASSQTPSGEETQYF.

The chain has TRBV21-1 and TRBJ1-1. TRBV21-1 is marked as a pseudogene. CDR3 length equals 15 residues. CDR3 bases: TGTGCCAGCACCCACTCCCTGAGCATGAACACTGAAGCTTTCTTT. As protein: CASTHSLSMNTEAFF.